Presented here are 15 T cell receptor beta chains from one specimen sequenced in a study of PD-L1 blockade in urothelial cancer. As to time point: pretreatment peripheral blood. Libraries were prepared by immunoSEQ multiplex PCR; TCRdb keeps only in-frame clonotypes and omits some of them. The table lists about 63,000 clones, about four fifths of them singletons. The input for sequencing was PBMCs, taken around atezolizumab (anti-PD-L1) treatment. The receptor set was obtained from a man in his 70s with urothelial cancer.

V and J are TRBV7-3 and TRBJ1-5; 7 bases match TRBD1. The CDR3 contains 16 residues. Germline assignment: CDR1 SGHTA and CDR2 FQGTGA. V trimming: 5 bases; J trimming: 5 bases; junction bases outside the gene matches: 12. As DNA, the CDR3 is TGTGCCAGCAGCCAAGTGACCGACAGGGAGGATCAGCCCCAGCATTTT. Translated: CASSQVTDREDQPQHF.

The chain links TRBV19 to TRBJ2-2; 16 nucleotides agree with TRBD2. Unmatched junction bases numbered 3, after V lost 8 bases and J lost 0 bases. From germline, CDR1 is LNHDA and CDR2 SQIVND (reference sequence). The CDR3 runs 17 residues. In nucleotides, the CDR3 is TGTGCCAGTCGGGGACTAGCGGGGGGGTCGAACACCGGGGAGCTGTTTTTT. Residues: CASRGLAGGSNTGELFF.

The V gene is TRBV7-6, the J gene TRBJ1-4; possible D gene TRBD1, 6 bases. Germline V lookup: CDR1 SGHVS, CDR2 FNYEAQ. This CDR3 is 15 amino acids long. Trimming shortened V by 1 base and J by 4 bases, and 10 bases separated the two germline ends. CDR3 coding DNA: TGTGCCAGCAGCTTAGGGGGACAAGATAATGAAAAACTGTTTTTT. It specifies CASSLGGQDNEKLFF.

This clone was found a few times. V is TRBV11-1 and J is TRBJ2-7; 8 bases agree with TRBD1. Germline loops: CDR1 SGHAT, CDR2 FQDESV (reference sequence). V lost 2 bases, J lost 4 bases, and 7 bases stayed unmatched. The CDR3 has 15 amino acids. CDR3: CASSLWAGGAYEQYF. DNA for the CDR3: TGTGCCAGCAGCTTATGGGCAGGGGGCGCGTACGAGCAGTACTTC.

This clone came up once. The CDR3 sequence: CASSSHRGNQPQHF. The CDR3 DNA follows: TGTGCCAGCAGTTCTCACAGGGGCAATCAGCCCCAGCATTTT. This chain joins TRBV28 and TRBJ1-5; perhaps TRBD1 as D (6 bases). In germline, CDR1 is MDHEN, CDR2 SYDVKM. V was pared by 4 bases and J by 2 bases, with 9 bases between. CDR3 length: 14 amino acids.

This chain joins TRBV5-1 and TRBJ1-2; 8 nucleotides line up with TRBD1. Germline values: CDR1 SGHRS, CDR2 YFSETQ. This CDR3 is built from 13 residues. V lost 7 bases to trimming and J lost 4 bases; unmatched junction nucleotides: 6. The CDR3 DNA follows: TGCGCCAGCTCGGACAGGGTGGCCTATGGCTACACCTTC. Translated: CASSDRVAYGYTF.

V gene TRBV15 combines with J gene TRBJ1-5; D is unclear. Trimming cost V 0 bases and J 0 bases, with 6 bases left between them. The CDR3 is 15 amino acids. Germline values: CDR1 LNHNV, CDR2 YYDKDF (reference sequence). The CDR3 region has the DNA TGTGCCACCAGCAGAGACCCGTCTAGCAATCAGCCCCAGCATTTT. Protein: CATSRDPSSNQPQHF.

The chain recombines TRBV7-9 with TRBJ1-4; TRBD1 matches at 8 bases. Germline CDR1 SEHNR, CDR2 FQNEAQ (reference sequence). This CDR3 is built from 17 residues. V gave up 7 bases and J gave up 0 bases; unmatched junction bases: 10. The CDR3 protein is CASKVGQGHATNEKLFF. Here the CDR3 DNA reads TGTGCCAGCAAAGTAGGACAGGGCCATGCAACTAATGAAAAACTGTTTTTT.

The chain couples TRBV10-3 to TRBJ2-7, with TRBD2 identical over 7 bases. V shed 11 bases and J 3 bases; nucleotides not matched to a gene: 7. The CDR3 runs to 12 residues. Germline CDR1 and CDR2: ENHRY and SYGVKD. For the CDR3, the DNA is TGTGCCGCTGGGGAGGGATACTACGAGCAGTACTTC. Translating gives CAAGEGYYEQYF.

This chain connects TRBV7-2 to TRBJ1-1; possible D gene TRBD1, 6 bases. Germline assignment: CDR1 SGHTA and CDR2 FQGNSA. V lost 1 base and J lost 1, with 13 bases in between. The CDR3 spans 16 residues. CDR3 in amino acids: CASSLDTGYGNTEAFF. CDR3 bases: TGTGCCAGCAGCTTAGATACAGGGTACGGGAACACTGAAGCTTTCTTT.

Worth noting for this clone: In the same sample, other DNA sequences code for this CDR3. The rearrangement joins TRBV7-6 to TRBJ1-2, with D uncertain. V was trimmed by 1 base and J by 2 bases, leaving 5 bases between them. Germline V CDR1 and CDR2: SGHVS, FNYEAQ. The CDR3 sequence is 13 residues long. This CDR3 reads CASSLGQNYGYTF. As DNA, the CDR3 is TGTGCCAGCAGCTTAGGGCAAAACTATGGCTACACCTTC.

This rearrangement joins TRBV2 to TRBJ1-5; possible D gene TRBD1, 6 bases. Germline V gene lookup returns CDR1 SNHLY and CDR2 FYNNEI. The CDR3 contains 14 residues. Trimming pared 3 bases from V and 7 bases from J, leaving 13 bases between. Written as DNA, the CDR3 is TGTGCCAGCAGTGACAGGGGTTATGGCCAGCCCCAGCATTTT. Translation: CASSDRGYGQPQHF. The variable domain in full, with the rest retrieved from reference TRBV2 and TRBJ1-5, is EPEVTQTPSHQVTQMGQEVILRCVPISNHLYFYWYRQILGQKVEFLVSFYNNEISEKSEIFDDQFSVERPDGSNFTLKIRSTKLEDSAMYFCASSDRGYGQPQHFGDGTRLSIL.

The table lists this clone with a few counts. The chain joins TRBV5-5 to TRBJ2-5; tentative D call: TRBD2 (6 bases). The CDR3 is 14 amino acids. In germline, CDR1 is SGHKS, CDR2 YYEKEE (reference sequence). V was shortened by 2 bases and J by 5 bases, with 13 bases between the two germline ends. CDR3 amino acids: CASSFSGGDETQYF. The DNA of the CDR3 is TGTGCCAGCAGCTTTTCCGGGGGAGACGAGACCCAGTACTTC.

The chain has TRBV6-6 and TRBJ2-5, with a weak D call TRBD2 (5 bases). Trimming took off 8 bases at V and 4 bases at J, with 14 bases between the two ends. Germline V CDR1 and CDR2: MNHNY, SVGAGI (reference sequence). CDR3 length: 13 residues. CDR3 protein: CASALDWIETQYF. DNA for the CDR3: TGTGCCAGCGCGTTGGACTGGATAGAGACCCAGTACTTC.

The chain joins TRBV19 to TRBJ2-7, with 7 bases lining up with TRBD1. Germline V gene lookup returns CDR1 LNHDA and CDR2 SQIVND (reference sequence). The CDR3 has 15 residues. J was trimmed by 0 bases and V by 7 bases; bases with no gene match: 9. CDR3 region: CASKRVGDSSYEQYF. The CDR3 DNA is TGTGCCAGTAAAAGGGTGGGGGACAGCTCCTACGAGCAGTACTTC.